The sequence of this T cell receptor beta chain was determined in a study of T cell responses to AZD1222 COVID-19 vaccine (dated by TCRdb to the early 2020s). Some background on the complete study: AZD1222 recipients given second doses at about 4 weeks or at about 12 weeks were pooled, since spike-specific TCR depth and breadth were not found to differ between the two schedules. A total of just over 230 trial participants underwent TCR sequencing, of whom nearly 210 had received two doses of AZD1222 and about 25 had received two doses of the MenACWY control vaccine. Trial participants were enrolled by age into subgroups of 18-55, 56-69 and 70-plus years, and around 150, 28 and 57 TCR-sequenced participants, respectively, were included in these subgroups.

The sample's time point label, decoded: baseline before first vaccination. The vaccinee samples were drawn from two UK trials, COV001 and COV002, one of which was a single-blind randomized controlled phase 2/3 trial testing AZD1222 (ChAdOx1 nCoV-19) in healthy adults. For TCRbeta chain sequencing, PBMC samples were collected from trial participants at day 0 and at day 28 after the second dose. Overall results and qualifications from the work: After two AZD1222 doses, spike-specific TCR breadth and depth were significantly higher than at day 0 and than in MenACWY recipients. Because no samples from the day 14 peak response were available, repertoires could be characterized only after the peak T cell response. Conclusions about previously exposed vaccinees are limited because only six or seven AZD1222 recipients were SARS-CoV-2 seropositive at baseline. Most participants were white British and females outnumbered males, and the authors suggested that clonal diversity may have been underestimated. In the small 56-69-year group, the increase in depth fell short of significance, most likely because of low power. The whole spike protein was spanned by vaccine-associated CD4 TCRs, and dominant responses were seen in regions 160-218 and 743-854. Reportedly, close to half of the unique spike-specific TCRs recognized epitopes lying outside the regions that are mutated in the B.1.351 and B.1.1.7 variants.

A note on this clone: The antigen it binds to is not known. Qualities for individual bases were not recorded, and no much larger clone is one base off.

The CDR3 regions of human TCRbeta chains were subjected to immunosequencing. Per the authors' processing: TCRs in the repertoires were matched against a reference library of SARS-CoV-2-specific TCRs that had been generated with the MIRA antigen-specificity platform. Breadth was defined as the fraction of unique TCRs that were SARS-CoV-2-associated, and depth was defined as the fraction of total T cells that were SARS-CoV-2-associated. Using the MIRA data, every spike-specific TCR was mapped to the spike region that the TCR reacted to and assigned to either a CD4 or a CD8 class. Log10-transformed breadth and depth values were compared by one-way ANOVA with Sidak's multiple comparisons tests. Imported from immuneACCESS, the table was reduced by TCRdb to in-frame sequences with V and J called. These copies leave out some clones; in studies compared against another copy, an unresolved V gene accounts for under half, and the cause of the remainder is not known. V and J calls plus clone size are reproduced from that table; the DNA served to infer D and trimming. The sample table shows roughly 150,000 clones, and 91% are seen once. 1.9% of the sample belongs to the ten largest clones.

Its CDR3 holds 15 amino acids, cysteine through phenylalanine. Of all the DNA, just the CDR3 is kept, 45 bases in frame from base 1. The germline V gene sets CDR1 to SGHDT and CDR2 to YYEEEE. V is pared back by 2 bases and J by 0 bases, with 12 bases lying between the germline termini. The V and J genes are TRBV5-6 and TRBJ2-7; a tentative D match to TRBD1 spans 6 bases. The origin of this receptor is an adult in good health. The material was peripheral blood, obtained on day 0 of AZD1222 vaccination. The CDR3 reads as follows: CASSLLDRPSYEQYF. The nucleotides read TGTGCCAGCAGCTTACTAGACAGGCCCTCCTACGAGCAGTACTTC.